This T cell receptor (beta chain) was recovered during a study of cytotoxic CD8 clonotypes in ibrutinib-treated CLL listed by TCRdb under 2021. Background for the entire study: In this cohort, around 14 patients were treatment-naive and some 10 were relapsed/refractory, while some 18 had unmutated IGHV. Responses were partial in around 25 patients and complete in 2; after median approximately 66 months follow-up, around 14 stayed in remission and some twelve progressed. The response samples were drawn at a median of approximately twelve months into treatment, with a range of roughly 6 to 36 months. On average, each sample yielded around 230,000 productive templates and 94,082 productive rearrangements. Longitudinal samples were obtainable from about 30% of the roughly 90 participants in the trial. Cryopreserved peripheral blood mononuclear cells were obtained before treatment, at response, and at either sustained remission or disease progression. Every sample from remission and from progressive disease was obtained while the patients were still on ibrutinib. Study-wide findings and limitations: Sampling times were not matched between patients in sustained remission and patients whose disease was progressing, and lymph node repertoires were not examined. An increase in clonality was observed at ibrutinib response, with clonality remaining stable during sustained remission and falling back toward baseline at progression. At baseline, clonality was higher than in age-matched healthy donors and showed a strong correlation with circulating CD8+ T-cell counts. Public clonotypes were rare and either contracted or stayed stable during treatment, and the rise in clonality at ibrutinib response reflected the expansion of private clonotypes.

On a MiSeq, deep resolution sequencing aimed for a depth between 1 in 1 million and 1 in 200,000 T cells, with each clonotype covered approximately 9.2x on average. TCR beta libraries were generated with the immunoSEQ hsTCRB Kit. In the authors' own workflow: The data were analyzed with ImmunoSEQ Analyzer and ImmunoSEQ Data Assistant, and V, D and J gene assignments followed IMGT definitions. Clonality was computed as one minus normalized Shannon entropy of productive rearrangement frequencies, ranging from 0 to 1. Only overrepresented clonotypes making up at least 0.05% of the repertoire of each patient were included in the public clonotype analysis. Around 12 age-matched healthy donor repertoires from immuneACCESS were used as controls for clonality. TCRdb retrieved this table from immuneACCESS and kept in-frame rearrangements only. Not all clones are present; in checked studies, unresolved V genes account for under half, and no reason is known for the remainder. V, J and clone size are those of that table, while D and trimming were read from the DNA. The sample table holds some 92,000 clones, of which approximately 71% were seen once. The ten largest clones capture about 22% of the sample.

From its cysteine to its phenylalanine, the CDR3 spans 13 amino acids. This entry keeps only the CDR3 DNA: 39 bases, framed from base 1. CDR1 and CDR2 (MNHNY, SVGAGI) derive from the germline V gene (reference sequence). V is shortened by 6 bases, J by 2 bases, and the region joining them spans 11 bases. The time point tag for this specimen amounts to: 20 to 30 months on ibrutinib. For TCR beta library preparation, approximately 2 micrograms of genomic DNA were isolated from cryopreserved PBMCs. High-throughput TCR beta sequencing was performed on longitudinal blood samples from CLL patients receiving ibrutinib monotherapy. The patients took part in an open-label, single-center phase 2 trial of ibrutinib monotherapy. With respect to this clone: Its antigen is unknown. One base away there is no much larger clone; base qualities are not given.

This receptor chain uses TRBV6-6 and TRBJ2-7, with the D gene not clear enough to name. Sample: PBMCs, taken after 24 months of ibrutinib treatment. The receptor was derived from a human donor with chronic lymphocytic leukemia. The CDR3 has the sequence CASRTIPPYEQYF. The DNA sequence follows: TGTGCCAGCAGGACAATCCCCCCCTACGAGCAGTACTTC.